This T cell receptor beta chain was sequenced for a study of blood T cells in healthy people across ages (dated by TCRdb to 2013 to 2016). For the wider study: In model experiments, roughly one uniquely barcoded TCR beta cDNA molecule per two T cells was captured by template switching. The study analyzed two additional independent replicas of 1 million unique cDNA reads from the same blood draw for two donors, one aged 18 to 30 and one aged 80 or older. To avoid experimental bias, donors of different ages were randomly spread across the sequencing lanes. The study measured age-related changes in TCR beta repertoire diversity using deep sequencing normalized with unique cDNA molecular identifiers. The donors were divided into four age groups: young (average about 16 years), middle-aged (under 40), aged (about 62) and long-lived (about 90). Beyond this particular receptor, the publication reports: Donor CMV infection status was unknown, potentially confounding age-related changes in expanded clonotypes. Total diversity estimates from one million sequenced T cells were considered lower bounds and underestimates. Compared with the aged group, the long-lived group had more naive CD4+ T cells, fewer expanded clones and increased TCR diversity, suggesting age selection. The percentage of naive T cells measured by flow cytometry correlated strongly with observed TCR beta diversity. Bulk unsorted PBMC profiling prevented conclusive comparison of naive and antigen-experienced compartments. Observed TCR beta diversity per million T cells fell roughly linearly with age, and a significant reduction was already apparent by age about 38.

The roughly 39 donors, aged roughly 6 to 90 years, were systemically healthy Caucasian individuals from Russia. Each donor gave about 9.7 milliliters of peripheral blood, drawn into EDTA-treated Vacutainer tubes. PBMCs were isolated by Ficoll-Paque density-gradient centrifugation, with at least 6.5 million obtained per sample. Total RNA, at least 6 micrograms per sample, was extracted from PBMCs with Trizol reagent. Naive CD45RAhigh/CD27high T cell percentages were measured by flow cytometry on a PBMC aliquot from every donor. Preparation of the library involved 5' RACE. Sequenced using an Illumina HiSeq 2500. The second PCR ran for about 6 to 11 cycles and used a J-beta primer mix along with a sample-barcoded 5' primer. A unique molecular identifier was introduced onto each TCR beta cDNA molecule by a template-switch 5' adaptor carrying 12 random nucleotides. Each sample yielded at least 3 million CDR3-containing paired-end reads. All of the RNA was converted into first-strand cDNA using the Mint cDNA synthesis kit, with a TRBC-specific oligonucleotide serving as the primer. All cDNA was treated with uracil-DNA glycosylase and then went through a first 18-cycle PCR with the universal primers M1SS and BC2_uni_R. As for the authors' bioinformatics: For normalization, 1 million high-quality reads, each with a distinct molecular identifier, were randomly selected from each sample. Instead of being binned into consensus sequences, reads with shared molecular identifiers were discarded. MiTCR, set to a Q25 quality threshold and the strictest error-elimination algorithm, was used for CDR3 identification, clonotype clustering and error correction. A nonparametric unseen species model with Euler transformation was used to estimate a lower bound on total TCR beta diversity. TCRdb reprocessing: public reads trimmed at Q25 with fastp, clones called with MiXCR, in-frame beta chains kept. Each CDR3 protein gets just one entry, which takes the most common genes and DNA from the rows behind it. Here the V and J calls rest on TCRdb's processing, not on the authors' analysis. This sample has 500,000 to 700,000 distinct CDR3 sequences in its table, and about 30% of those were observed once. 15% to 19% of the sample is taken by the ten largest.

Trimming at the junction amounts to 5 bases on V and 0 bases on J, and the germline ends lie 16 bases apart. CDR3 length: 17 amino acids, cysteine to phenylalanine. This entry keeps only the CDR3 DNA: 51 bases, framed from base 1. CDR1 and CDR2 are drawn from the germline V gene: SGHVS, FNYEAQ. In its sample, this clonotype was seen many times. The antigen it recognizes is unknown. No base quality values were provided; no much bigger clone lies one nucleotide off. Sequenced: blood. This sequence was found in an elderly woman in good health. The V and J genes are TRBV7-6 and TRBJ1-4, with the D gene too uncertain to name. The nucleotide sequence reads TGTGCCAGCAGCCCCCAAATTCCCGGAGCAACTAATGAAAAACTGTTTTTT. Translated, this is CASSPQIPGATNEKLFF.